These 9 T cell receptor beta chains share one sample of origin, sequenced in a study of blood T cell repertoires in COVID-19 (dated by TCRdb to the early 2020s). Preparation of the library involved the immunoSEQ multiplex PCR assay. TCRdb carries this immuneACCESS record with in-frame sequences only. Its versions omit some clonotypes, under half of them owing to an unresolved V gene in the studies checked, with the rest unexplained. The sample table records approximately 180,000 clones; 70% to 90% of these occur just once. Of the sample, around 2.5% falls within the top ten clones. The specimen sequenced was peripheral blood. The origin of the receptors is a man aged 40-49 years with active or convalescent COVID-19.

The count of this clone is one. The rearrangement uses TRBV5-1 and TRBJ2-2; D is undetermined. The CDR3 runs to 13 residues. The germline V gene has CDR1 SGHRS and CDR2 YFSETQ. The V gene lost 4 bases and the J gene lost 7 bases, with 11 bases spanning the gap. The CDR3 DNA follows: TGCGCCAGCAGCCCTGCCAGTCTCGGGGAGCTGTTTTTT. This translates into CASSPASLGELFF.

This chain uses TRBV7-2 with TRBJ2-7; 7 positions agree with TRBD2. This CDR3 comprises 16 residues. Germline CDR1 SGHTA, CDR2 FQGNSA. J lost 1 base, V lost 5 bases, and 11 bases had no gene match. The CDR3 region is CASSKRSPSGSYEQYF. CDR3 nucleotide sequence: TGTGCCAGCAGCAAGAGGTCGCCTAGCGGATCCTACGAGCAGTACTTC.

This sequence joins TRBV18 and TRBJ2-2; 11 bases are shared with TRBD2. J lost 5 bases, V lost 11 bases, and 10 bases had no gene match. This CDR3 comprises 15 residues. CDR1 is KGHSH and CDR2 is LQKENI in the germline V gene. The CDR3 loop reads CAGRSSGGTTGELFF. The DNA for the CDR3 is TGTGCCGGCCGGTCTAGCGGGGGGACGACCGGGGAGCTGTTTTTT.

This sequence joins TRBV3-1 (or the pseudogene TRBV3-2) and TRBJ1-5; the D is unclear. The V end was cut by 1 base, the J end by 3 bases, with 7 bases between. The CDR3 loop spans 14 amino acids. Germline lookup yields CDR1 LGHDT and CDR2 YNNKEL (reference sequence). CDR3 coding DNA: TGTGCCAGCAGCCAAGGCGGTACCAATCAGCCCCAGCATTTT. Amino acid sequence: CASSQGGTNQPQHF.

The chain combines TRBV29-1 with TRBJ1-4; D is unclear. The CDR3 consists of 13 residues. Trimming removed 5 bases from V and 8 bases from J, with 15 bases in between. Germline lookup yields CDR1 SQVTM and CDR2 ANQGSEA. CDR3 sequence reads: CSVSEGVREKLFF. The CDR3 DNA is TGCAGCGTTTCGGAGGGCGTAAGAGAAAAACTGTTTTTT.

DNA for the CDR3: TGTGCCAGTACGGGACAGGGGGCCCTGAACACTGAAGCTTTCTTT. This translates into CASTGQGALNTEAFF. The genes are TRBV19 and TRBJ1-1; 12 nucleotides align to TRBD1. The germline V gene has CDR1 LNHDA and CDR2 SQIVND (reference sequence). This CDR3 comprises 15 residues. The ends lost 7 bases at V and 0 bases at J; junction bases unmatched: 3. Looking up the rest from reference TRBV19 and TRBJ1-1 gives the full variable domain: DGGITQSPKYLFRKEGQNVTLSCEQNLNHDAMYWYRQDPGQGLRLIYYSQIVNDFQKGDIAEGYSVSREKKESFPLTVTSAQKNPTAFYLCASTGQGALNTEAFFGQGTRLTVV.

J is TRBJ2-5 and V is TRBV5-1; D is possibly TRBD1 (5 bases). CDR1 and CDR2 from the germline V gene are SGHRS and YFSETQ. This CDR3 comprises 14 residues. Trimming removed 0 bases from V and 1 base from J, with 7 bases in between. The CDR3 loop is CASSLDRFQETQYF. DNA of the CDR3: TGCGCCAGCAGCTTGGACAGGTTCCAAGAGACCCAGTACTTC.

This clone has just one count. The CDR3 spells CASSEQQPTNYGYTF. The CDR3 coding sequence is TGTGCCAGCAGTGAACAACAGCCTACTAACTATGGCTACACCTTC. The rearrangement links TRBV2 to TRBJ1-2; D remains unclear. The CDR3 runs 15 residues. V lost 2 bases to trimming and J lost 0 bases, with 10 bases between them. Germline-derived CDR1 and CDR2 are SNHLY and FYNNEI.

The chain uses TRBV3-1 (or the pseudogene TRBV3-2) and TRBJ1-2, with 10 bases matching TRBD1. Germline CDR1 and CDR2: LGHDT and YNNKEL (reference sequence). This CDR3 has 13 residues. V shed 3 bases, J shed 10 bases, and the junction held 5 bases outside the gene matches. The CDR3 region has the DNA TGTGCCAGCAGCCAGGGGGGACAGGGGTTCTACACCTTC. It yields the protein CASSQGGQGFYTF.